This TCR beta chain was identified during a study of post-analysis software for immune sequencing data. The overall study: The study covered relapsing-remitting, secondary progressive and progressive-relapsing courses of multiple sclerosis. Points from the study as a whole: Among multiple sclerosis patients, normalized Chao1 diversity was significantly below that of controls. Compared with controls, patients had more of five TRBV segments, including TRBV5-6, TRBV5-1 and TRBV20-1. By F measure, samples from a shared preparation batch strongly co-clustered.

This clonotype was counted between two and nine times. Its cognate antigen is unknown. Built from TCR beta cDNA, the libraries had unique molecular identifiers in them. T cells numbering about 0.85 to 10 million yielded a few hundred thousand cDNA molecules. One entry per CDR3 protein results from TCRdb running MiXCR on the PCR reads. The top ten clones hold around 5.9% of a sample with about 540,000 distinct CDR3 sequences, less than 40% of them seen once. Per the germline V gene, CDR1 is DFQATT and CDR2 is SNEGSKA (reference sequence). Trimming took 4 bases from V and 3 from J, leaving 10 bases between them. This CDR3 region has 12 residues.

The sequencing input was blood. The TCR was taken from a girl under 18 with multiple sclerosis. V gene TRBV20-1 combines with J gene TRBJ2-7; no definite D call. The CDR3 sequence: CSATSPDYEQYF. The CDR3 nucleotides are TGCAGTGCTACTTCCCCCGACTACGAGCAGTACTTC.